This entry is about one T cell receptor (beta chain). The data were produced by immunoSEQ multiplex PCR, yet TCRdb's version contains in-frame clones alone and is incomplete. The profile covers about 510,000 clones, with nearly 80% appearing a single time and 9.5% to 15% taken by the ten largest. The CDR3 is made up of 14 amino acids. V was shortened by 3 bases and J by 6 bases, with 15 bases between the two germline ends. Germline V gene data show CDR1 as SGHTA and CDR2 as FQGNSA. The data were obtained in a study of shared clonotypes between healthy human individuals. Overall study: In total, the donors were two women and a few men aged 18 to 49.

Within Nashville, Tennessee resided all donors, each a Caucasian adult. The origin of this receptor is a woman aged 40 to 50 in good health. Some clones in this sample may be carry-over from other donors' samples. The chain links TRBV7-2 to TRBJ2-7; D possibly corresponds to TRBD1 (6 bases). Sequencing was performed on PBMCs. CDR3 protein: CASSFNRASVEQYF. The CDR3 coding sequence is TGTGCCAGCAGCTTCAACAGGGCCTCAGTCGAGCAGTACTTC.